This TCR beta chain was sequenced for a study of beta chain features in type 1 diabetes. Study-wide context: Examined across all samples were roughly 110,000,000 sorted cells. Study-wide results and limits: More deletions and fewer insertions at VDJ junctions were seen in type 1 diabetes patients. The naive, central memory and Treg TCRB repertoires showed an apparent similarity that was greater among patients than among healthy donors.

A few counts support this clone. Its cognate antigen is unknown. Sequencing targeted expressed TCRB transcripts, as all isolated RNA had been reverse transcribed. Sequencing used immunoSEQ multiplex PCR; TCRdb keeps in-frame clones, though not all of them. The table lists roughly 140,000 clones, about 8.5% of them singletons. Per germline, CDR1 SQVTM and CDR2 ANQGSEA. The CDR3 runs to 16 residues. V dropped 2 bases and J dropped 5; count of bases not matched to a gene: 11. Sequenced: central memory CD4+ T cells from blood. This clonotype originated in a man younger than 35 in good health. The V and J genes are TRBV29-1 and TRBJ2-3, with 9 bases fitting TRBD1. The CDR3 DNA sequence: TGCAGCGTTGAAACCGCCGGGACAGGGAGAATAGATACGCAGTATTTT. This encodes CSVETAGTGRIDTQYF.